This entry features one TCR beta chain sequence. Antigen: not known. The data derive from a study of cytomegalovirus exposure and HLA in healthy donors. Study overall: Drawn from HLA-typed donors, about 85 million unique TCRs were held in an early data release. Study outcomes and limitations: For TCR beta chains, V- and J-gene trimming was later linked to a missense DCLRE1C variant. Only CMV serostatus was available as immune exposure information. In an earlier analysis, in around 590 donors, most V segments appeared productive either ~90% or ~30% of the time.

Germline-derived CDR1 and CDR2 are MNHEY and SVGAGI. The CDR3 sequence is 14 residues long. Trimming took 6 bases from V and 2 from J, leaving 11 bases between them. The PCR had 60 Vbeta and 13 Jbeta primers. TCRdb's table, derived via immunoSEQ multiplex PCR, lists solely in-frame clones and lacks some. The sample lists about 120,000 clones; more than 60% were seen once. The chain links TRBV6-5 to TRBJ1-3; no clear D. The receptor's source is a man in his forties or fifties in good health and CMV-seropositive. Sample: PBMCs. The CDR3 is CASSPISTGNTIYF. The CDR3 region has the DNA TGTGCCAGCAGCCCAATTAGCACTGGAAACACCATATATTTT.